This TCR beta chain was observed in a study of blood T cell repertoires in COVID-19 (dated by TCRdb to 2019 to 2021). Study-level background: The collaborator samples originated in the United States, Italy and Spain and spanned the acute and convalescent phases of COVID-19. The material from the prospective study consisted of cDNA or gDNA derived from T cells, B-cell-depleted T cells, or PBMCs. Deeply sampled blood TCRbeta repertoires from subjects exposed to, actively infected with, or recovered from COVID-19 were included in the dataset. Samples were obtained from the ongoing ImmuneRACE study (first 160 participants) and from about 1,300 subjects provided by 6 global collaborators. The repertoires were released in a freely available public database intended as a resource for research on the immune response to SARS-CoV-2. A de-identified subject ID, COVID-19 status, age in years and sex were almost always included in the sample metadata. Where available, HLA class I and class II types were obtained from metadata supplied by the sample provider rather than from assay-based typing. General findings and caveats noted by the study authors: The amount of clinical and demographic metadata varied by source and participant and was provided uncurated.

Deletion took 4 bases off V and 1 base off J, with a span of 13 bases between the germline ends. The CDR3 starts with the cysteine, ends with the phenylalanine, and has 16 residues. The kept DNA is CDR3 alone, 48 bases in frame from the first base. Via the germline V gene, CDR1 is SGHNT and CDR2 YENEEA. For this clone: Its antigen is not yet known. There are no base qualities to consult, and no much larger clone falls within one base.

TCRbeta CDR3 regions were amplified from genomic DNA by means of the immunoSEQ Assay, a bias-controlled multiplex PCR. As for the original processing: The number of nucleated cells in each sample was estimated from the amplification of reference gene primers within the assay. To quantify the absolute abundance of each unique TCRbeta CDR3 rearrangement, sequence reads were collapsed and filtered. For each sample, productive Simpson clonality was calculated as the square root of Simpson's diversity index over productive rearrangements. What TCRdb holds here is the immuneACCESS table cut down to in-frame rearrangements. Part of the clones is not present; checked against another copy, under half of the missing clones reflect an unresolved V gene, and the others are unexplained. D and trimming were read from the DNA, whereas the V and J calls and clone size are those reported in that table. The sample table holds about 98,000 clones, of which approximately 80% were seen once. Jointly, the top ten make up roughly a tenth of the sample.

Each collaborating institution followed its own protocols to collect whole blood in K2EDTA tubes. For TCRbeta analysis, collaborator samples were shipped as frozen whole blood, as isolated PBMCs, or as DNA extracted from either sample type. Sequencing was done on a sample of peripheral blood. The TCR was taken from an older man with active or convalescent COVID-19. Here the chain combines TRBV11-3 and TRBJ2-2; the D segment cannot be called with confidence. This receptor has the CDR3 CASSWQVSLNTGELFF. The DNA is TGTGCCAGCAGCTGGCAAGTGTCATTGAACACCGGGGAGCTGTTTTTT.